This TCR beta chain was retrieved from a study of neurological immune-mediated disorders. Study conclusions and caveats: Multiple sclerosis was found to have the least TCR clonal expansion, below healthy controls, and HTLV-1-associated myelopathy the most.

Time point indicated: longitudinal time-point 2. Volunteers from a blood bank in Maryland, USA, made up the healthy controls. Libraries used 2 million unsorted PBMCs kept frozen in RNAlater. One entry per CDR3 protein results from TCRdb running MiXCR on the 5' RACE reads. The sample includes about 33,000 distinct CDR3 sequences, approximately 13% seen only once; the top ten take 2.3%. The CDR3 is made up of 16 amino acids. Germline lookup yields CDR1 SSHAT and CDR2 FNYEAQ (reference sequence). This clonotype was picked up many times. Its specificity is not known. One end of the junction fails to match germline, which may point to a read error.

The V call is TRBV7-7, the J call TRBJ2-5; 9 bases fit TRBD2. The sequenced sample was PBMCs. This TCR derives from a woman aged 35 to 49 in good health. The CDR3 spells CASSPRTSAYQETQYF. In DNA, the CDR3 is TGTGCTAGCAGCCCTCGGACTAGCGCCTACCAAGAGACCCAGTACTTC.